The 20 T cell receptor beta chains in this list originate from one sample, sequenced in a study of blood T cell repertoires in COVID-19. Sequenced by immunoSEQ multiplex PCR; TCRdb stores in-frame clones only, minus some. The data contain 200,000 to 250,000 clones, almost 90% of them singletons. Sequencing used peripheral blood. The receptor set was obtained from a woman aged 55 to 70 with acute or convalescent COVID-19.

This sequence joins TRBV6-5 and TRBJ1-2; 8 nucleotides align to TRBD1. This CDR3 is 16 amino acids long. Germline CDR1 is MNHEY and CDR2 is SVGAGI. After removal of 0 bases from V and 5 bases from J, the junction contained 8 bases not matched to a gene. The CDR3 loop reads CASSYSFQGAVYGYTF. The CDR3 DNA sequence: TGTGCCAGCAGTTACTCTTTCCAGGGGGCTGTATATGGCTACACCTTC.

The CDR3 here is CASSQDHSGNYGYTF. In DNA, the CDR3 is TGTGCCAGCAGCCAAGACCACTCAGGGAACTATGGCTACACCTTC. The chain links TRBV4-2 to TRBJ1-2, with D possibly matching TRBD1 (5 bases). Looked up from germline, CDR1 is LGHNA and CDR2 is YNFKEQ. Trimming pared 0 bases from V and 2 bases from J, leaving 10 bases between. This CDR3 spans 15 amino acids.

In regard to this clone: The sample carries other DNA sequences with the same CDR3. The chain is built from TRBV6-5 and TRBJ2-5; maybe TRBD2 (7 bases). Trimming removed 7 bases from V and 9 bases from J, with 21 bases in between. The length of the CDR3 is 14 residues. CDR1 is MNHEY, CDR2 SVGAGI, per germline. CDR3 DNA sequence: TGTGCCAGCATTCCCTCCGGCGGGGGCGGGGCCCAGTACTTC. Translating gives CASIPSGGGGAQYF.

V is TRBV4-3 and J is TRBJ2-7; 7 bases fit TRBD1. Germline CDR1 reads LGHNA; CDR2 reads YSLEER. V lost 2 bases, J lost 6 bases, and 4 bases stayed unmatched. The CDR3 extends over 13 amino acids. The CDR3 DNA follows: TGCGCCAGCAGCCAAAGACAGGGTCTCGAGCAGTACTTC. This translates into CASSQRQGLEQYF.

This chain joins TRBV10-3 and TRBJ2-3; D uncertain. Germline CDR1 reads ENHRY; CDR2 reads SYGVKD. Between the trimmed V and J ends, which lost 3 bases and 1 base, there was a span of 14 bases. This CDR3 has 16 residues. This chain's CDR3 is CAISDSRGLGTDTQYF. In DNA form, the CDR3 reads TGTGCCATCAGTGATAGTCGCGGCCTGGGCACAGATACGCAGTATTTT.

The genes are TRBV28 and TRBJ1-3; a possible D gene is TRBD1 (6 bases). V was trimmed by 5 bases and J by 4 bases, leaving 15 bases between them. Germline-derived CDR1 and CDR2 are MDHEN and SYDVKM. This CDR3 spans 15 amino acids. The CDR3 loop reads CASSARRQGGNTIYF. Here the CDR3 DNA reads TGTGCCAGCAGTGCTCGGCGGCAGGGGGGAAACACCATATATTTT.

The chain carries TRBV6-2 or TRBV6-3 and TRBJ1-2; 7 nucleotides line up with TRBD1. V was pared by 7 bases and J by 4 bases, with 9 bases of the junction left unmatched. The CDR3 covers 14 residues. Germline CDR1 MNHEY, CDR2 SVGEGT. The DNA of the CDR3 is TGTGCCAGCAACCCCGAGGGACAGCTCTATGGCTACACCTTC. As protein: CASNPEGQLYGYTF.

V usage is TRBV3-1 (or the pseudogene TRBV3-2) and J usage is TRBJ1-1, with no clear D. The CDR3 has 11 amino acids. CDR1 LGHDT and CDR2 YNNKEL come from the germline V gene (reference sequence). The V end was cut by 4 bases, the J end by 6 bases, with 6 bases between. CDR3 bases: TGTGCCAGCAGCCGAGGGTCTGAAGCTTTCTTT. It specifies CASSRGSEAFF.

V gene TRBV5-4 combines with J gene TRBJ2-7; 8 positions match TRBD2. Germline V gene lookup returns CDR1 SGHNT and CDR2 YYREEE (reference sequence). The length of the CDR3 is 14 residues. The J segment lost 0 bases and the V segment lost 3 bases, leaving 2 bases of the junction unmatched. The CDR3 DNA sequence: TGTGCCAGCAGCTCGGGGGGGAGCTCCTACGAGCAGTACTTC. Amino acid sequence: CASSSGGSSYEQYF. The full variable domain, its missing parts supplied by reference TRBV5-4 and TRBJ2-7, is ETGVTQSPTHLIKTRGQQVTLRCSSQSGHNTVSWYQQALGQGPQFIFQYYREEENGRGNFPPRFSGLQFPNYSSELNVNALELDDSALYLCASSSGGSSYEQYFGPGTRLTVT.

The CDR3 DNA follows: TGTGCCAGCAGCTTAGGTACTAGCGGATCCTACAATGAGCAGTTCTTC. It encodes CASSLGTSGSYNEQFF. The chain recombines TRBV11-2 with TRBJ2-1; 8 bases align to TRBD2. The CDR3 runs 16 residues. J lost 1 base, V lost 1 base, and 3 bases had no gene match. The V gene's germline CDR1 is SGHAT and CDR2 FQNNGV.

The chain recombines TRBV20-1 with TRBJ2-3, with 9 bases aligning to TRBD2. Germline CDR1 and CDR2: DFQATT and SNEGSKA (reference sequence). The junction had 4 bases not matched to a gene; V was cut back by 3 bases and J by 0 bases. This CDR3 spans 15 amino acids. CDR3: CSASVAGDSTDTQYF. CDR3 nucleotides: TGCAGTGCTAGTGTAGCGGGAGATAGCACAGATACGCAGTATTTT.

The chain links TRBV6-2 or TRBV6-3 to TRBJ2-7; 14 bases align to TRBD2. The CDR3 totals 18 residues. Germline lookup yields CDR1 MNHEY and CDR2 SVGEGT. Trimming removed 4 bases from V and 0 bases from J; junction bases left unmatched: 8. The CDR3 sequence: CASSSIAGTSGSSYEQYF. CDR3 nucleotides: TGTGCCAGCAGTTCCATTGCCGGGACTAGCGGGAGCTCCTACGAGCAGTACTTC.

This chain joins TRBV19 and TRBJ2-1, with TRBD1 matching 11 bases. V was pared by 4 bases and J by 7 bases, with 9 bases of the junction left unmatched. This CDR3 has 16 amino acids. CDR1 is LNHDA, CDR2 SQIVND, per germline (reference sequence). Here the CDR3 reads CASSTRTGGIGNEQFF. DNA for the CDR3: TGTGCCAGTAGTACGCGGACAGGGGGCATAGGGAATGAGCAGTTCTTC.

The CDR3 protein is CASSLGSLGRPGYTF. In DNA form, the CDR3 reads TGTGCCAGCAGCTTAGGATCTTTGGGCCGGCCGGGCTACACCTTC. The chain employs TRBV7-9 and TRBJ1-2; D is unresolved. V shed 1 base and J shed 8 bases, with 17 bases lying between them. The germline gives CDR1 SEHNR, CDR2 FQNEAQ (reference sequence). The CDR3 loop spans 15 amino acids.

The chain couples TRBV7-2 to TRBJ1-1; weak D call: TRBD1 (5 bases). Germline V gene data show CDR1 as SGHTA and CDR2 as FQGNSA. CDR3 length: 15 amino acids. Trimming shortened V by 5 bases and J by 2 bases, and 15 bases separated the two germline ends. Here the CDR3 reads CASSPTRGGNTEAFF. The CDR3 DNA reads TGTGCCAGCAGCCCCACGCGGGGGGGTAACACTGAAGCTTTCTTT.

This sequence joins TRBV7-2 and TRBJ2-2; 7 bases agree with TRBD1. Trimming at V came to 5 bases and at J to 7 bases, leaving 4 bases not matched to a gene. The length of the CDR3 is 13 residues. CDR1 and CDR2 from the germline V gene are SGHTA and FQGNSA. This CDR3 is CASSPQGLGELFF. The CDR3, as DNA: TGTGCCAGCAGCCCACAGGGGCTCGGGGAGCTGTTTTTT.

The genes are TRBV5-1 and TRBJ2-1, with TRBD1 as a possible D gene (6 bases). V gave up 7 bases and J gave up 8 bases, with 16 bases separating them. From germline, CDR1 is SGHRS and CDR2 YFSETQ. The CDR3 runs 13 residues. CDR3 nucleotides: TGCGCCAGCGGAGAGACAGGCCGGCATGAGCAGTTCTTC. Its translation is CASGETGRHEQFF.

V gene TRBV28 combines with J gene TRBJ1-2, with D possibly being TRBD1 (5 bases). The CDR3 has 14 amino acids. The V gene lost 7 bases and the J gene lost 6 bases, with 18 bases spanning the gap. The germline gives CDR1 MDHEN, CDR2 SYDVKM. CDR3 sequence: CASTKYRQSHGYTF. DNA for the CDR3: TGTGCCAGCACCAAATATCGACAGTCCCATGGCTACACCTTC.

The chain joins TRBV5-4 to TRBJ1-2; D not certain. From germline, CDR1 is SGHNT and CDR2 YYREEE (reference sequence). CDR3 length: 13 amino acids. V was shortened by 4 bases and J by 3 bases, with 10 bases between the two germline ends. The CDR3 is CASSSRVDYGYTF. The CDR3 region has the DNA TGTGCCAGCAGCAGCCGAGTAGACTATGGCTACACCTTC. Based on the CDR3 plus reference TRBV5-4 and TRBJ1-2, the full variable domain is ETGVTQSPTHLIKTRGQQVTLRCSSQSGHNTVSWYQQALGQGPQFIFQYYREEENGRGNFPPRFSGLQFPNYSSELNVNALELDDSALYLCASSSRVDYGYTFGSGTRLTVV.

This chain uses TRBV18 with TRBJ1-2, with D possibly matching TRBD1 (5 bases). Trimming pared 0 bases from V and 1 base from J, leaving 12 bases between. The CDR3 runs 16 residues. Germline V CDR1 and CDR2: KGHSH, LQKENI. The CDR3 DNA sequence: TGTGCCAGCTCACCACCGGTGACGGGACTTAACTATGGCTACACCTTC. It translates to CASSPPVTGLNYGYTF.